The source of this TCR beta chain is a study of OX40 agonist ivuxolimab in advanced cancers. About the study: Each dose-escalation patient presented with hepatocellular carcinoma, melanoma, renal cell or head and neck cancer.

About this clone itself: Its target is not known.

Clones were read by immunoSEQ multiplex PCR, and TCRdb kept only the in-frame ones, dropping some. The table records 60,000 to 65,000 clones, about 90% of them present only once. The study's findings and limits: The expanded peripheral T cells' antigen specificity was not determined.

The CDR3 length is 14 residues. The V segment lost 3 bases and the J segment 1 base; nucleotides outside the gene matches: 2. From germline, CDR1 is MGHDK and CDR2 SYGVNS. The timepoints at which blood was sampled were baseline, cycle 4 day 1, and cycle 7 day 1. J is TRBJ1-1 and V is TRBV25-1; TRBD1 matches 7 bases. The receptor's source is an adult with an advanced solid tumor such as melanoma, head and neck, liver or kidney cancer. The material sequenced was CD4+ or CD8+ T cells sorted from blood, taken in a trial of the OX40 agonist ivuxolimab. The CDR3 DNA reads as TGTGCCAGCAGTGAGACAGGGCCGAACACTGAAGCTTTCTTT. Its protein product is CASSETGPNTEAFF.